This TCR beta chain was found in a study of blood T cells in healthy people across ages. Remarks on this clonotype: What it recognizes is unknown.

In terms of origin and age, donors were healthy Caucasian individuals from Russia aged about 6 to 100. Notes on the study in general: Because sorting was not performed, PBMCs prevented conclusive naive versus antigen-experienced comparison. Naive T cell percentage showed a strong correlation with TCR beta diversity.

Primers used in a second PCR of about 7 to 11 cycles were a sample-barcoded 5' primer and a J-beta primer mix. Each cDNA molecule carried a tag from a template-switch adaptor that contained 12 random nucleotides. From the 5' RACE reads, TCRdb called clonotypes with MiXCR, one entry per CDR3 protein. This sample yields hundreds of thousands of distinct CDR3 sequences, of which around 36% are seen a single time; 10% to 15% belongs to the top ten. Sequencing was carried out using blood. The TCR originated in a man aged 18 to 30 in good health.

CDR3 amino acids: CASSPRGGAFGTDTQYF. The CDR3 region has the DNA TGTGCCAGCAGCCCACGGGGGGGCGCTTTCGGTACAGATACGCAGTATTTT. This rearrangement joins TRBV7-2 to TRBJ2-3, with TRBD2 matching over 8 bases. The germline CDR1 and CDR2 sequences are SGHTA and FQGNSA. This CDR3 comprises 17 residues. The V and J ends lost 5 bases and 3 bases, in that order; junction bases with no gene match: 13.